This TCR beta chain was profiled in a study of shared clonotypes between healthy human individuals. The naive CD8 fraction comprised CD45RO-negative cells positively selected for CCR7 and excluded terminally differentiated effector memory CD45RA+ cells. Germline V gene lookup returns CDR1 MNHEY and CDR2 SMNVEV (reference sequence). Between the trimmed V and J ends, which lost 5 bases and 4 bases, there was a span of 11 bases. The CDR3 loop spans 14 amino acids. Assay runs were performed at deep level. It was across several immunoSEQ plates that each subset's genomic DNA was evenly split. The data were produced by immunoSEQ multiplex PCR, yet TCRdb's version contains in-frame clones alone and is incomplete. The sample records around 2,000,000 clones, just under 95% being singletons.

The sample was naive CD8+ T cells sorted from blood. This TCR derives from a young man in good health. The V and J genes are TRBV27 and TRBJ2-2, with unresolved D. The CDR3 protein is CASSPQQTTGELFF. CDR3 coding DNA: TGTGCCAGCAGTCCTCAACAGACCACCGGGGAGCTGTTTTTT.